This entry concerns a single TCR beta chain. The clone's antigen remains unknown. No per-base quality is available; no much larger clone lies one base away. The sample originates from a study of cytomegalovirus exposure and HLA in healthy donors (dated by TCRdb to between 2016 and 2019). Concerning the study at large: According to an earlier analysis of a few hundred of the donors, roughly 180 million T cells yielded 117 million unique TCR beta sequences and about 280 Gb of sequence data. Class I and class II HLA loci were covered by the typing at four-digit resolution. To study patterns of TCR occurrence, a later analysis re-analyzed previously published TCR beta repertoires from around 670 donors and added high-resolution HLA genotyping. About 300 gigabases of sequencing data and tens of millions of unique TCR sequences were included in an early release covering 500 to 750 HLA-typed donors. The study aimed to test whether cataloging public T cell receptors could reveal signatures of past pathogen exposure. Typing coverage differed by locus: A, B, C, DRB1 and DQB1 were typed in roughly 620-640 donors, DQA1 in roughly 500, DPA1 in 600 to 610, and DPB1 in roughly 450. To predict cytomegalovirus infection status, the study brought together high-throughput TCR immunosequencing, statistical association of individual TCRs with disease status, and machine learning. Of the approximately 400 genotyped donors, less than 90% were placed in the genetic ancestry cluster associated with self-reported Caucasian donors. Among about 400 genotyped donors of the cohort, an average of approximately 220,000 unique TCR beta nucleotide sequences was sequenced per donor, of which about 20% were non-productive. All discovery cohort repertoires had been generated using a single sequencing platform. In a later genetic analysis, genome-wide SNP genotypes for about three fifths of the 666 donors were used, and that subset was treated as a discovery cohort. The T cell repertoires of several hundred subjects were profiled by immunosequencing and related to cytomegalovirus serostatus. Roughly five DR-DQ haplotypes were handled as single units for association and clustering because linkage in the cohort was strong. An earlier analysis of 500 to 650 of the donors applied high-throughput TCR beta sequencing to assess whether each TCR beta V gene segment acted as functional or pseudogenic. Donor age, sex, ethnicity and CMV serostatus were compiled alongside the repertoire data. Besides the first cohort of roughly 640 subjects, a separate validation cohort made up of over a hundred different subjects was used. The later analysis used no new phenotypic data to find candidate immune exposures, relying instead on TCR beta sequences and their occurrence across donors. What the work shows at the level of the full study, not this receptor alone: A further reported finding was that TCR beta sequences accurately predicted the HLA-A and HLA-B alleles for most subjects in the first cohort. In a later analysis, HLA-associated TCR beta chains were found to be more clonally expanded and to have lower generation probabilities than equally common non-associated chains. Because the 87-base-pair reads could not distinguish some IMGT-functional V segments, including TRBV6-2 and TRBV6-3, those segments were excluded. A later analysis reported that several top co-occurrence clusters appeared linked to parvovirus B19, influenza, CMV and Epstein-Barr virus. At a false discovery rate of 0.05, a later analysis linked 15,000 to 20,000 TCR beta sequences to specific HLA alleles. The study listed 164 TCR beta chains as associated with cytomegalovirus. Cytomegalovirus status was reported to be diagnosed by the classifier with high specificity and sensitivity in both the original and validation cohorts. Linkage disequilibrium might explain the correlated functional status among segregating V segments, but an unknown experimental factor could not be excluded. A group of highly shared sequence variants was considered likely to be a technical artifact of the sequencing pipeline. According to a later analysis, most CMV-associated TCR beta chains appeared to be HLA-restricted, and the HLA associations seemed to be driven largely by CMV exposure. Assigning TCR associations to individual alleles was difficult when HLA alleles, especially DR and DQ, strongly co-occurred. It was suggested by the authors that the approach could potentially be generalized to other disease states and immunological phenotypes. Across donors, most TCR sequences were observed very rarely, whereas some public TCRs were present in many individuals. The cohort was sequenced for TCR beta chains only, and without alpha or paired-chain data the features that could be detected were limited. In a later analysis, TCR association rates were found to vary across HLA loci, with the most associated TCRs seen for DRB1 alleles and the fewest for HLA-C alleles. Because counts were too low, about 15 rarely observed V segments, including chromosome 9 orphons, were left out of the earlier analysis of several hundred of the donors. In vitro tests confirmed that a few of the cytomegalovirus-associated TCR beta chains recognize cytomegalovirus antigens. Because HLA typing was unavailable for some donors at each locus, only the typed subset was used in association tests. Sequencing depth was assumed to be roughly uniform across donors in the presence/absence analyses, though that assumption may not hold. In an earlier analysis of some 540 of the donors, most TCR beta V segments appeared in productive rearrangements about 87% or about 30% of the time, broadly matching IMGT annotations. CMV serostatus was the only immune exposure information available for the cohort. A later genetic analysis associated a missense DCLRE1C variant with V-gene and J-gene trimming of TCR beta chains, and an independent cohort replicated the association. According to a later genetic analysis, donors in an Asian-associated ancestry cluster had fewer N-insertions in productive TCRs than the approximately 650-donor mean.

The CDR3 spans 18 residues, from the cysteine through the phenylalanine. Just CDR3 DNA is preserved here, 54 bases in frame from base 1. CDR1 and CDR2 were assigned from the germline V gene as MDHEN and SYDVKM. Compared with germline, V lacks 5 bases and J lacks 2 bases; bases without a gene match: 9. The cohort comprised several hundred healthy bone marrow donors. All cohort members were sampled while nominally healthy, although unrecorded immune exposures were likely present. The donor was CMV seronegative and belonged to the group of 352 seronegative cohort members. Every donor gave a peripheral blood sample, and the peripheral blood mononuclear cells from that sample were used for TCR beta sequencing. The Qiagen DNeasy Blood Extraction Kit was used to extract genomic DNA from the blood cell samples. Libraries were built with the immunoSEQ multiplex PCR assay. The multiplex PCR relied on a mix of 60 forward primers for TCR Vbeta segments and 13 reverse primers for TCR Jbeta segments. The CDR3 region of rearranged TCR beta genes was amplified from genomic DNA with a multiplex PCR assay. On the Illumina HiSeq System, the amplified TCR beta libraries were sequenced as 87-base-pair reads. Regarding the original processing steps: In a later analysis, some 80 million unique TCR beta chains were counted across the roughly 700 repertoires, and about 10 million of these chains were shared by at least two donors. A nearest-neighbor algorithm error-corrected the raw reads and collapsed the reads into unique sequences, merging closely related sequences to remove PCR and sequencing errors. To assign V, D and J gene segments, CDR3 sequences were aligned to IMGT reference sequences. For a sequence to be retained, at least a six-nucleotide match to both a V gene segment and a J gene segment was required. A rearrangement counted as productive if the CDR3 had no stop codons and remained in frame with V and J, and every other rearrangement counted as non-productive. Following IMGT convention, CDR3 was defined as the stretch from the second conserved V-encoded cysteine up to the conserved J-encoded phenylalanine. In an earlier analysis of 587 of the donors, sequences lacking an unambiguous match to a single V gene segment were excluded. An earlier analysis of approximately 590 of the donors called V segments functional above 56.7% productive rearrangements and segregating when the between-donor standard deviation exceeded 5%. A statistical classification framework was built for diagnosing cytomegalovirus status from the catalog of TCR beta chain sequences. V and J gene assignment, in a later analysis, came from comparing TCR nucleotide sequences with IMGT/GENE-DB human TR gene sequences. Using the TCRdist pipeline, a later analysis assigned CDR3 sequences along with most-parsimonious VDJ recombination scenarios. In a later analysis, each TCR beta chain was defined by its CDR3 amino acid sequence together with its V-gene family, and reads lacking a unique V-gene family were excluded. In a later analysis, approximately 640 highly shared, low-generation-probability nucleotide sequences were removed to address suspected cross-contamination and a sequencing artifact. A later analysis calculated a clonal expansion index for each public chain from normalized within-repertoire ranks of inferred template counts. A later analysis computed generation probabilities with a VDJ recombination model fitted to out-of-frame rearrangements, and checked the results against IGoR. In a later analysis, hypergeometric tests were used to score TCR-TCR, TCR-HLA and TCR-CMV co-occurrence, with a repertoire-size bias correction applied to TCR pairs. To estimate false discovery rates, a later analysis permuted the HLA or CMV assignments 20 times. In a later analysis, co-occurring TCRs were grouped using DBSCAN, and TCRdist sequence similarity was added for clustering within HLA-allele-positive subsets. Co-occurrence clustering excluded repertoires with fewer than 30,000 or more than 120,000 public chains, plus five with anomalous nucleotide sharing. TCRdb holds this immuneACCESS table with in-frame rearrangements only. Some clones are missing; in checked studies, unresolved V genes explain under half, and the rest has no known cause. V and J calls and clone size are copied from that table; D and trimming were computed from the DNA. In this sample the table shows about 99,000 clones, around 77% of which occur a single time. Jointly, the top ten make up roughly 3% of the sample.

The receptor chain draws on TRBV28 and TRBJ2-6; 10 bases in between match TRBD1. The clonotype comes from a man aged 40-55 years in good health and CMV-seronegative. The sequenced sample was PBMCs. The CDR3 in this case is CASSRRGTGVPGANVLTF. The nucleotides read TGTGCCAGCAGTCGCCGCGGGACAGGGGTTCCTGGGGCCAACGTCCTGACTTTC.